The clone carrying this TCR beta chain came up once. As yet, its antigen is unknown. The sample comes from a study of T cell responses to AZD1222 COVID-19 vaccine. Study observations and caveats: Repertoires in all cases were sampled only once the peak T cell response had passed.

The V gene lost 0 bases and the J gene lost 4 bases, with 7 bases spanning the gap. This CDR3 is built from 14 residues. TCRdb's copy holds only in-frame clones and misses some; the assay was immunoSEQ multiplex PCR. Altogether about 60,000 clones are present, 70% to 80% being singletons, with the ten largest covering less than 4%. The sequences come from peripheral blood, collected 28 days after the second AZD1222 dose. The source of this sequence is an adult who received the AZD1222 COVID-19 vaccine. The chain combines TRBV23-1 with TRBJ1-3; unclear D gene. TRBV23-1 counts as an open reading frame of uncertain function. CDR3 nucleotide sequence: TGCGCCAGCAGTCAATCGACGGGAGGAAACACCATATATTTT. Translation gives CASSQSTGGNTIYF.